Given below is one T cell receptor (beta chain) in context. In germline, CDR1 is KGHSH, CDR2 LQKENI. The CDR3 covers 12 residues. The ends were cut back, 2 bases at V and 8 bases at J, with 6 bases in the middle. Libraries were prepared by immunoSEQ multiplex PCR; TCRdb keeps only in-frame clonotypes and omits some of them. The sample lists 200,000 to 300,000 clones, around 90% occurring once. The entry originates in a study of blood T cell repertoires in COVID-19. The genes are TRBV18 and TRBJ1-4; D uncertain. This receptor was identified in a human donor in a cohort sampled during active COVID-19. Sequenced sample: peripheral blood. In nucleotides, the CDR3 is TGTGCCAGCTCACCATCAGGAGAAAAACTGTTTTTT. It yields the protein CASSPSGEKLFF.